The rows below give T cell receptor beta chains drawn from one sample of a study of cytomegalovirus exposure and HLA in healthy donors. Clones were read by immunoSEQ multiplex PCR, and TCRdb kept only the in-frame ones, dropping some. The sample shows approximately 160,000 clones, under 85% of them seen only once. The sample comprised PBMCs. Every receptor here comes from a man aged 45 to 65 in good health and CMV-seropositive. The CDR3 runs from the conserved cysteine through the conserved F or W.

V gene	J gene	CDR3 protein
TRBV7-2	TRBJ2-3	CASSLWNVGDTQYF
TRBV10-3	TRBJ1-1	CAISGGGPMNTEAFF
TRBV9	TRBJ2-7	CASSVELTDRFYEQYF
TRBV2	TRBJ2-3	CASSSMTDTQYF
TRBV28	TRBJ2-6	CASSLSQGALGANVLTF
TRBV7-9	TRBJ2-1	CASSLARTEDNEQFF
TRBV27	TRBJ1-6	CASSLGTDNSPLHF
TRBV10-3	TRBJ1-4	CAISENGRGIRATNEKLFF
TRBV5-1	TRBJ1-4	CASSSTGDPNEKLFF
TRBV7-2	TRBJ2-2	CASSQESNTGELFF
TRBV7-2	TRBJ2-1	CASGFSSYNEQFF
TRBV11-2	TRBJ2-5	CASRSGGRGVETQYF
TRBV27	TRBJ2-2	CASSFGGAGTGELFF
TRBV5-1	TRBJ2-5	CASSTGTSGRGGETQYF
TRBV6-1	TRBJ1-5	CASSESGVYQPQHF
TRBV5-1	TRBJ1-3	CASSLGQPGGNTIYF
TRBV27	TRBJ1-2	CASSLQGAPGYTF
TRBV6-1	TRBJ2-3	CASEGAEDTQYF
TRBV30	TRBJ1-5	CAWTKSSNQPQHF
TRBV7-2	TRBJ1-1	CASSLASVGNQAFF
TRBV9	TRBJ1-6	CASRREGYNSPLHF
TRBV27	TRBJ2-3	CATAEGPTQYF
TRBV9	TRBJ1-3	CASSQTDSGNTIYF
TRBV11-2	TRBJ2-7	CASSSVAYEQYF
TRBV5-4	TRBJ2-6	CASSLVSGAGANVLTF
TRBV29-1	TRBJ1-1	CSVFFLANTEAFF
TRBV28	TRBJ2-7	CASIGQGKYEQYF
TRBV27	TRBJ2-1	CASSPIAGGGFF
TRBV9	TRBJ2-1	CASSGGTSGGPYNEQFF
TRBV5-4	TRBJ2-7	CASSLATWTRHEQYF
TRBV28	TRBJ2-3	CASSPKGAYSTDTQYF
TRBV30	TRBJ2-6	CAWGGGANVLTF
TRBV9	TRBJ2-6	CASSVGGQGATGANVLTF
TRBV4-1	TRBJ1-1	CASSYNSNRGNTEAFF
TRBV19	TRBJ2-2	CASSSDRRNTGELFF
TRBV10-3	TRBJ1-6	CAISVGGDSNSPLHF
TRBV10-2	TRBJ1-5	CASSETGTGTNQPQHF
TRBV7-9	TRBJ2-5	CASSLALAGERGETQYF
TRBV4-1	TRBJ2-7	CASSQFGSGRVGDEQYF
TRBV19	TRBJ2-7	CASSHGPLSGEQYF
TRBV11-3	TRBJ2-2	CASSLSPDRGGTGELFF
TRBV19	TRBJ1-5	CASSIGGGVVNQPQHF
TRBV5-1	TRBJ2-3	CASSFDILTSGSNTQYF
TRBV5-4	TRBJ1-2	CASSLGGQGDYGHTF
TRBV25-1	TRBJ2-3	CASTPVQRGGPTDTQYF
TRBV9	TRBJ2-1	CASSAAGTGLEGQQFF
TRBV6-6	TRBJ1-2	CASIPRDRYGYTF
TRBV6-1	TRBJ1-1	CAISTTGPDTEAFF
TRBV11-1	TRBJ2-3	CASSPSGRTDTQYF
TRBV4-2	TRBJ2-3	CASSTAGGTDTQYF